The present TCR beta chain was sequenced within a study of shared clonotypes between healthy human individuals. Study context: The donor group consisted of a couple of women and three men, aged 18 to 49.

Produced via immunoSEQ multiplex PCR; TCRdb's table is partial and in-frame only. The sample contains roughly 500,000 clones, almost 97% of which appear only once. V was shortened by 5 bases and J by 4 bases, with 14 bases between the two germline ends. The CDR3 extends over 15 amino acids. CDR1 and CDR2 from the germline V gene are LNHDA and SQIVND (reference sequence). This sequence originates from a woman in her twenties or thirties in good health. The source material was naive CD4+ T cells sorted from blood. Described subset: CD45RA+ positively selected. The J gene is TRBJ1-4, the V gene TRBV19; D is unclear. The CDR3 here is CASSAQNGVNEKLFF. DNA for the CDR3: TGTGCCAGTAGTGCCCAAAATGGTGTTAATGAAAAACTGTTTTTT.